Sequencing of this T cell receptor beta chain was carried out in a study of cytomegalovirus exposure and HLA in healthy donors. The junction had 4 bases not matched to a gene; V was cut back by 0 bases and J by 4 bases. The CDR3 totals 15 residues. CDR1 is MNHEY and CDR2 is SMNVEV in the germline V gene (reference sequence). Some clones are missing from TCRdb's copy, which holds only in-frame ones; the method was immunoSEQ multiplex PCR. The repertoire consists of over 60,000 clones, with roughly 95% occurring once and the leading ten covering about 3%. This chain links TRBV27 with TRBJ1-2, with 8 bases that match TRBD1. This clonotype originated in a man aged 18 to 30 in good health and CMV-seronegative. Sequenced: PBMCs. The CDR3 loop is CASSLSATGVYGYTF. CDR3 DNA sequence: TGTGCCAGCAGTTTATCCGCGACAGGGGTCTATGGCTACACCTTC.